This TCR beta chain was identified in a study of cytomegalovirus exposure and HLA in healthy donors. Study findings and constraints: What a later analysis showed was that several of the most significant clusters appeared linked to common viral pathogens. Likely technical artifact: a cluster of highly shared sequence variants.

Primers: 60 Vbeta forward and 13 Jbeta reverse. TCRdb keeps only in-frame clones here, not all; method: immunoSEQ multiplex PCR. The profile covers some 150,000 clones, with 82% appearing a single time and around 7.8% taken by the ten largest. V lost 5 bases, J lost 4 bases, and 18 bases lay in between. CDR1 SGHNT and CDR2 YYREEE come from the germline V gene (reference sequence). This CDR3 spans 15 amino acids. About this clone: Antigen specificity is unknown.

This sequence originates from a woman aged 45 to 65 in good health and CMV-seropositive. This chain links TRBV5-4 with TRBJ1-2; weak D call: TRBD1 (6 bases). The specimen sequenced was PBMCs. CDR3 amino acids: CASRTAPTGTYGYTF. CDR3 sequence (DNA): TGTGCCAGCAGAACAGCCCCTACAGGGACCTATGGCTACACCTTC.